The clone carrying this T cell receptor (beta chain) appeared many times. What it recognizes is unknown. This CDR3 region has 13 residues. The germline V gene has CDR1 LNHNV and CDR2 YYDKDF (reference sequence). Trimming removed 1 base at V and 5 bases at J, with 8 bases between. PBMCs numbering 2 million and stored at -80 C yielded the unsorted libraries. Synthesis of cDNA was accomplished via 5'RACE employing 10-nucleotide random UMIs. Whenever a sequencing run was performed, it yielded over 180 million TCR-beta sequences from 15-18 subjects. TCRdb processed the 5' RACE reads anew with MiXCR; each CDR3 protein has one entry. The table includes about 35,000 distinct CDR3 sequences, 3.5% to 4.5% detected once. This entry comes from a study of neurological immune-mediated disorders. Study-wide results and limits: Patients with HTLV-1-associated myelopathy showed the most TCR clonal expansion. Those with multiple sclerosis showed the least, falling below healthy controls.

The sample was PBMCs. The rearrangement joins TRBV15 to TRBJ1-1; D gene ambiguous. This TCR came from a man younger than 45 with multiple sclerosis. CDR3 amino acids: CATSRGGWTEAFF. The CDR3 nucleotides are TGTGCCACCAGCAGAGGAGGATGGACTGAAGCTTTCTTT.